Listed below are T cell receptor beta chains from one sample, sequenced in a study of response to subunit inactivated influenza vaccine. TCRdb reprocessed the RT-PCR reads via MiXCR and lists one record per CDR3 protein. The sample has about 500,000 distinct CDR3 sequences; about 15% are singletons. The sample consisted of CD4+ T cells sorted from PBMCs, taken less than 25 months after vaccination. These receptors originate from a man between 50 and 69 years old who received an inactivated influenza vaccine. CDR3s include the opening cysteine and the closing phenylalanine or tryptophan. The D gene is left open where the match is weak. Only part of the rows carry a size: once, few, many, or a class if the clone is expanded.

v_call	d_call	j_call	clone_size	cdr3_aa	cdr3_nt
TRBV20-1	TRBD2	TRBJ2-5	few	CSARPQLGASGTQETQYF	TGCAGTGCTAGACCCCAACTTGGGGCTAGCGGGACACAAGAGACCCAGTACTTC
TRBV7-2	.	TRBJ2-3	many	CASSPRGDTQYF	TGTGCCAGCAGCCCCAGGGGAGATACGCAGTATTTT
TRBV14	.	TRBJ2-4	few	CASSDLRARIQYF	TGTGCCAGCAGTGACTTAAGGGCTCGGATTCAGTACTTC
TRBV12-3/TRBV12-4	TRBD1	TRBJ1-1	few	CASSLEQGKGEAFF	TGTGCCAGCAGTTTAGAACAGGGGAAGGGTGAAGCTTTCTTT
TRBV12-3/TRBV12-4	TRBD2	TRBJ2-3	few	CASSLSGRADTQYF	TGTGCCAGCAGTTTATCGGGGAGGGCAGATACGCAGTATTTT
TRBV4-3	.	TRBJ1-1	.	CASSQDRTTEAFF	TGCGCCAGCAGCCAAGACCGGACCACTGAAGCTTTCTTT
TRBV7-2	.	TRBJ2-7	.	CASSHREYLYEQYF	TGTGCCAGCAGCCATAGGGAGTACCTGTACGAGCAGTACTTC
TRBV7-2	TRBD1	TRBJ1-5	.	CASSSGQVGQPQHF	TGTGCCAGCAGCTCTGGACAGGTCGGACAGCCCCAGCATTTT
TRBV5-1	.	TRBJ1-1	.	CASASRSTGNTEAFF	TGCGCCAGCGCCTCAAGGAGTACGGGGAACACTGAAGCTTTCTTT
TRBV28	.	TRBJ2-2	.	CATGADTGELFF	TGTGCCACCGGGGCGGACACCGGGGAGCTGTTTTTT